This T cell receptor (beta chain) is drawn from a study of T cell responses to AZD1222 COVID-19 vaccine. Study-wide results and caveats: Repertoire samples came only from after the peak T cell response.

Here immunoSEQ multiplex PCR was the method, and the copy in TCRdb shows in-frame clones only, minus some. Found here are over 75,000 clones, approximately 83% of them singletons; the top ten hold roughly 3.2%. The CDR3 runs to 15 residues. The V gene's germline CDR1 is SGHRS and CDR2 YFSETQ. V shed 2 bases, J shed 0 bases, and the junction held 1 base outside the gene matches. Comments on this clone: Its target is unknown.

This TCR came from an adult who received the AZD1222 COVID-19 vaccine. Sequenced material: peripheral blood, taken 28 days after the second AZD1222 dose. The V and J genes are TRBV5-1 and TRBJ1-4; the match to TRBD1 covers 7 bases. The CDR3 here is CASSLGQATNEKLFF. CDR3 bases: TGCGCCAGCAGCTTAGGACAGGCAACTAATGAAAAACTGTTTTTT.